A selection of T cell receptor beta chains follows, all from one sample in a study of shared clonotypes between healthy human individuals. The assay was immunoSEQ multiplex PCR, and TCRdb's table has in-frame clones only and misses some. The data show some 1 million clones, with about 80% seen just once and roughly 1.4% held by the top ten. The sequencing sample was made of memory CD4+ T cells sorted from blood. The source is a man in his late teens or twenties in good health. The conserved cysteine and the conserved F or W are not part of the CDR3 here. Not all rows give a size; the values are once, few, many and, for expanded clones, a class.

clone_size,j_call,v_call,cdr3_aa
many,TRBJ2-5,TRBV12-5,ASAWTGGAETQY
few,TRBJ1-2,TRBV6-1,ASSEAGPGYGYT
.,TRBJ2-7,TRBV30,AWTAGTAYEQY
.,TRBJ1-2,TRBV7-2,ASSLGVGGGNYGYT
.,TRBJ2-2,TRBV5-4,ASSLITGDTGELF
.,TRBJ1-1,TRBV5-4,ASSSAERNTEAF
.,TRBJ2-2,TRBV10-3,AISPAGTGWPGELF
.,TRBJ2-3,TRBV7-9,ASSLALGAAREGRDTQY
once,TRBJ1-1,TRBV5-1,ASSLGSYNTEAF
.,TRBJ1-5,TRBV6-6,ASSTGKGVGQPQH
.,TRBJ2-2,TRBV5-8,ASSLARQAENTGELF
.,TRBJ2-7,TRBV11-2,ASSSLKGDAYEQY
.,TRBJ2-5,TRBV30,AWGTSRETQY
.,TRBJ2-2,TRBV18,ASSAGVNTGELF
.,TRBJ1-5,TRBV6-6,ASRSPGGNQPQH
.,TRBJ2-5,TRBV7-2,ASSAPGLTQETQY
.,TRBJ2-5,TRBV9,ASSVGGLAGSTQY
.,TRBJ2-1,TRBV4-3,ASSQGPNNEQF
.,TRBJ1-5,TRBV7-2,ATSEQANQPQH
.,TRBJ1-1,TRBV5-5,ASSLAQGRWDTEAF
.,TRBJ2-3,TRBV27,ASSNWDRAGDTQY
.,TRBJ2-2,TRBV9,ASSVGDRGQTGELF
once,TRBJ2-7,TRBV5-4,ASSLDQGAYEQY
.,TRBJ1-6,TRBV5-1,ASTALQDSPLH
.,TRBJ2-7,TRBV7-2,ASSVGLAGTYEQY
.,TRBJ2-3,TRBV7-9,ASSHRDRGSDTQY
.,TRBJ1-2,TRBV29-1,SVGKGEYGYT
once,TRBJ1-1,TRBV29-1,SVSMGMNTEAF
.,TRBJ1-2,TRBV28,ASSLSRAGGASAGYT
.,TRBJ1-2,TRBV18,ASSPDRGYT
.,TRBJ1-6,TRBV5-1,ASSFLSVQYNSPLH
.,TRBJ2-5,TRBV2,ASSEGRVGQETQY
.,TRBJ2-5,TRBV6-1,ASSELGDGNQETQY
.,TRBJ1-3,TRBV7-2,ASSLDPGTGGNTIY
.,TRBJ2-5,TRBV10-3,ATGPEEETQY
.,TRBJ1-6,TRBV14,ASSQTMGNPLH
.,TRBJ2-1,TRBV4-2,ASSQDWASGGASYNEQF
many,TRBJ1-6,TRBV5-6,ASSRIRSRGGNSPLH
.,TRBJ1-2,TRBV18,ASSPGTGSAYGYT
.,TRBJ2-6,TRBV5-1,ASSSGTYPNSLT
.,TRBJ2-5,TRBV6-1,ASHLSADGTQY
.,TRBJ2-1,TRBV30,AWSLEWRGLEQF
few,TRBJ2-1,TRBV19,ASSKTSGSTYNEQF
once,TRBJ2-5,TRBV11-2,ASSLGHQETQY
.,TRBJ2-2,TRBV19,ASSMVGNTGELF
.,TRBJ2-7,TRBV7-8,ASSLARGIGYEQY
.,TRBJ2-3,TRBV5-1,ASRPGHSTDTQY
.,TRBJ2-2,TRBV18,ASSPPGQGDTGELF
.,TRBJ2-1,TRBV10-2,ASTRRTGGLGHNEQF
.,TRBJ2-5,TRBV10-3,AISEGRGPQETQY
.,TRBJ2-1,TRBV5-1,ASSLGQSSYNEQF
few,TRBJ1-1,TRBV19,ASSIDPRQGSNTEAF